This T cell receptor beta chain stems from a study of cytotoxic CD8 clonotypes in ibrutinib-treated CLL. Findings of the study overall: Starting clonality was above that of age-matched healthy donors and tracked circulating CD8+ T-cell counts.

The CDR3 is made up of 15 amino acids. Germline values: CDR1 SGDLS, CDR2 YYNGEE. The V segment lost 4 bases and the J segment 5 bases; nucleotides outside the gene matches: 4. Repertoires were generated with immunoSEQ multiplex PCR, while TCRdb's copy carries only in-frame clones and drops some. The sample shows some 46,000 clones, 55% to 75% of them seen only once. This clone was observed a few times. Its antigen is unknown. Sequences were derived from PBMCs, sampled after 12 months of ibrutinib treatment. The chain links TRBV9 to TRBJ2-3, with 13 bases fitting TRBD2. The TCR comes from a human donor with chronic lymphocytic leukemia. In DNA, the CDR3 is TGTGCCAGCAGCTCAGGACTAGCGGGAGAAGATACGCAGTATTTT. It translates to CASSSGLAGEDTQYF.